What follows is one T cell receptor beta chain and its context. The antigen this receptor binds is unknown. A read error may account for a junction end that differs from germline. This entry belongs to a study of tumor-infiltrating lymphocytes in primary liver carcinoma (dated by TCRdb to about 2017). Notes on the research overall: Of the five patients, three men and two women aged 30 to 69 years, four had hepatocellular carcinoma and one had combined HCC and intrahepatic cholangiocarcinoma. The tumors of the five patients were staged as T1-T3 N0M0, with maximum diameters ranging from about 4 to 10 cm. Each sample produced roughly 3.65 to 8 million productive TCRbeta reads, and read depth showed no significant difference between tissue types. For each liver tumor, the study sampled five regions along with adjacent normal tissue and blood, and applied TCRbeta repertoire sequencing, expression microarrays and whole-exome sequencing. A total of 35 or so specimens from 5 patients, comprising roughly 25 tumor regions, 5 adjacent noncancerous liver tissues and 5 peripheral blood samples, were covered by TCRbeta repertoire sequencing. The approximately 24 tumor region samples were profiled with Agilent mRNA microarrays so that TCRbeta repertoire diversity could be related to the local molecular phenotype. Reproducibility between technical replicate repertoires was high, with correlation coefficients above 0.95 and mean shared-clone rates roughly 0.87. Summary of the overall study and its limitations: The study included only four or five patients, and the authors note findings should be validated in a larger study. Compared with blood, tumors had a significantly larger share of the repertoire taken up by the top 250 clones (p = 0.039). Only the TCR beta chain was sequenced, so true repertoire diversity is likely underestimated because unpaired alpha chains were not captured. Consistent with antigen-driven expansion, pairs of tumor regions showed higher repertoire overlap (mean about 35%) than either tumor-adjacent pairs (about 17%) or tumor-blood pairs (around 15%). Because the samples were bulk and unsorted, CD4+ and CD8+ T cell repertoires could not be compared. Just about 8-25% of top clones turned up in all five regions of a tumor, which suggests spatial heterogeneity among tumor-infiltrating T cells.

There are 14 amino acids in the CDR3, from cysteine to phenylalanine inclusive. The sequence is cut down to CDR3 DNA, 42 bases in frame from base 1. The germline V gene provides CDR1 MNHEY and CDR2 SVGAGI. Using a constant-region primer and ProtoScript II reverse transcriptase, TCRbeta-specific cDNA was reverse-transcribed from approximately 0.5 ug total RNA. Three nested multiplex PCR rounds, following a slightly modified ARM-PCR procedure, were used to build the TCRbeta libraries. Multiplex TRBV1-TRBV30 forward primers and a Cbeta reverse primer were used in the first two PCR rounds, each of which was run for around 9 cycles. Sample barcodes and Illumina adapters were added in a final 25-cycle PCR using Deep VentR polymerase. Before sequencing, amplicons of 200-500 bp were purified from gel using a QIAquick gel extraction kit. An Illumina HiSeq 2500 was used to sequence the TCRbeta amplicons, generating 250-bp paired-end reads. As for how the authors treated the data: To recover full CDR3 sequences, reads were quality-trimmed using Trimmomatic v0.33 and paired reads were then merged using FLASH v1.2.11. V, D and J germline segments were assigned to the rearranged TCRbeta sequences by MiGEC v1.2.1b. Clonotype statistics and Shannon-Wiener diversity indices were calculated with VDJtools v1.0.0. To reduce sampling bias, subsequent analyses other than the diversity analysis used only the 250 most abundant clonotypes in each sample. TCRdb redid the processing of the public reads, applying fastp at Q25 and MiXCR, and retained in-frame beta chains. Records with the same CDR3 protein are collapsed into one entry carrying the most frequent genes and DNA. The V and J calls and clone size come from TCRdb's table, not from the authors' own analysis. For this sample there are about 70,000 distinct CDR3 sequences; 60% to 80% appear just once. The ten largest make up 28% of the sample.

Without any cell sorting, total RNA and DNA were extracted together from roughly 21-30 mg of bulk tissue using the AllPrep DNA/RNA mini kit. Between late 2015 and early 2016, roughly five patients in China with histopathologically diagnosed primary liver carcinoma had surgical resection. At the time of sampling, the patients were treatment-naive and had chronic HBV infection. Each tumor was sampled at five spatially separated regions: the superior, inferior, left-lateral and right-lateral poles and the tumor centre. More than 85% viable tumor cells were found by histology in every tumor sample. Fresh tumor and adjacent tissue pieces were bisected; one half was stored in RNAlater at -80°C, the other sent for histology.

Specimen: liver tumor tissue from sampling region 4. The cell subset or site label corresponds to: tumor region T4, right-lateral pole. The receptor was derived from a man between 35 and 55 years old with primary liver carcinoma and hepatitis B virus infection. The chain joins TRBV6-5 to TRBJ2-7, and TRBD1 matches 9 of the central bases. The DNA is TGTGTCAGCAATCCATCCCGGGACAGGGTAAAGCAGTACTTC. Its translation reads: CVSNPSRDRVKQYF.